Listed below are T cell receptor beta chains from one sample, sequenced in a study of T cell responses to AZD1222 COVID-19 vaccine. Clones were sequenced by immunoSEQ multiplex PCR, and TCRdb holds only the in-frame ones, with some missing. The sample has some 96,000 clones, 70% to 90% seen once; the top ten hold less than 3.5%. Source: peripheral blood, taken on day 0 of AZD1222 vaccination. The receptors were gathered from an adult in good health. Both conserved end residues are part of each CDR3. The D gene is left open where the match is weak. Size values are once, few and many counts, or a class for expanded clones, and some rows have none.

d_call | clone_size | j_call | v_call | cdr3_aa | cdr3_nt
. | . | TRBJ2-7 | TRBV3-1/TRBV3-2 | CASSPSMDPTSEQYF | TGTGCCAGCAGCCCTTCAATGGACCCTACCAGCGAGCAGTACTTC
. | . | TRBJ2-7 | TRBV28 | CASSRNLRYAGASNYEQYF | TGTGCCAGCAGTAGAAATCTTCGGTACGCAGGGGCTAGTAACTACGAGCAGTACTTC
. | . | TRBJ1-3 | TRBV7-9 | CASSPQASYSGNTIYF | TGTGCCAGCAGCCCACAGGCGAGTTACTCTGGAAACACCATATATTTT
TRBD2 | . | TRBJ2-3 | TRBV3-1/TRBV3-2 | CASSKGTSGITDTQYF | TGTGCCAGCAGCAAGGGGACTAGCGGAATCACAGATACGCAGTATTTT
. | . | TRBJ2-4 | TRBV19 | CASSSLFERVAKNIQYF | TGTGCCAGTAGCTCACTGTTTGAGAGGGTAGCCAAAAACATTCAGTACTTC
. | . | TRBJ2-1 | TRBV5-4 | CASSLGAGEYNEQFF | TGTGCCAGCAGTCTTGGAGCAGGGGAATACAATGAGCAGTTCTTC
TRBD1 | . | TRBJ1-4 | TRBV5-1 | CASSLETGNEKLFF | TGCGCCAGCAGCCTAGAGACAGGGAATGAAAAACTGTTTTTT
TRBD2 | . | TRBJ2-5 | TRBV20-1 | CSASPPGLEFETQYF | TGCAGTGCTAGTCCCCCGGGACTAGAGTTTGAGACCCAGTACTTC
. | . | TRBJ2-3 | TRBV2 | CASSADSRTDTQYF | TGTGCCAGCAGTGCGGACAGTAGGACAGATACGCAGTATTTT
. | . | TRBJ1-4 | TRBV2 | CASSESSTNEKLFF | TGTGCCAGCAGTGAAAGCTCAACTAATGAAAAACTGTTTTTT
TRBD2 | . | TRBJ2-7 | TRBV7-9 | CASSLRTSGRDEQYF | TGTGCCAGCAGCCTAAGGACTAGCGGGAGGGACGAGCAGTACTTC
. | . | TRBJ2-7 | TRBV18 | CASSPQALSYEQYF | TGTGCCAGCTCACCTCAGGCGCTCTCCTACGAGCAGTACTTC
TRBD1 | . | TRBJ1-1 | TRBV3-1/TRBV3-2 | CASSQDRDRRTNTEAFF | TGTGCCAGCAGCCAAGATCGGGACAGGAGAACGAACACTGAAGCTTTCTTT
. | . | TRBJ1-2 | TRBV20-1 | CSASVRRTYGYTF | TGCAGTGCTAGTGTCAGAAGAACATATGGCTACACCTTC
. | . | TRBJ1-4 | TRBV4-3 | CASSQELTRSEKLFF | TGCGCCAGCAGCCAAGAACTGACGAGGAGCGAAAAACTGTTTTTT
. | once | TRBJ2-5 | TRBV6-1 | CASSEEVTRETQYF | TGTGCCAGCAGTGAAGAAGTCACAAGGGAGACCCAGTACTTC
TRBD1 | . | TRBJ1-2 | TRBV18 | CASSPPGQLTYGYTF | TGTGCCAGCTCACCACCGGGACAGCTTACCTATGGCTACACCTTC
. | . | TRBJ2-5 | TRBV5-1 | CASRPTFGETQYF | TGCGCCAGCAGGCCCACCTTCGGAGAGACCCAGTACTTC
. | . | TRBJ1-5 | TRBV5-6 | CASSLGARAPEHF | TGTGCCAGCAGCTTGGGGGCACGGGCTCCAGAGCATTTT
. | few | TRBJ1-3 | TRBV28 | CASSLMGLSGNTIYF | TGTGCCAGCAGTTTGATGGGCCTCTCTGGAAACACCATATATTTT
. | once | TRBJ1-3 | TRBV7-2 | CASSSQPGTLTNTIYF | TGTGCCAGCAGCTCTCAGCCGGGGACACTCACAAACACCATATATTTT
. | once | TRBJ2-1 | TRBV11-2 | CASSVMGPGEQFF | TGTGCCAGCAGCGTTATGGGTCCGGGTGAGCAGTTCTTC
TRBD2 | few | TRBJ2-1 | TRBV5-1 | CASSLVGLAGVVDEQFF | TGCGCCAGCAGCTTGGTGGGACTAGCGGGAGTAGTAGATGAGCAGTTCTTC
TRBD1 | . | TRBJ1-6 | TRBV19 | CASSIPRTGGTSPLHF | TGTGCCAGTAGTATCCCGAGGACAGGGGGCACTTCACCCCTCCACTTT
. | . | TRBJ2-5 | TRBV5-8 | CASSFLTGYETQYF | TGTGCCAGCAGCTTCTTGACAGGATACGAGACCCAGTACTTC
. | . | TRBJ2-1 | TRBV7-9 | CASSQPRHIQSDNEQFF | TGTGCCAGCAGCCAACCCCGACATATACAAAGCGACAATGAGCAGTTCTTC
. | . | TRBJ2-6 | TRBV5-1 | CASSKGGPGANVLTF | TGCGCCAGCAGCAAAGGGGGGCCCGGGGCCAACGTCCTGACTTTC
. | once | TRBJ1-2 | TRBV11-2 | CASSLDRATHYGYTF | TGTGCCAGCAGCTTAGACCGAGCCACCCATTATGGCTACACCTTC
. | . | TRBJ1-3 | TRBV9 | CASSVGGVSGNTIYF | TGTGCCAGCAGCGTAGGTGGAGTCTCTGGAAACACCATATATTTT
. | . | TRBJ2-1 | TRBV3-1/TRBV3-2 | CASSLLRGNEQFF | TGTGCCAGCAGCCTACTCAGGGGCAATGAGCAGTTCTTC
. | once | TRBJ1-1 | TRBV12-3/TRBV12-4 | CASSIGIHTEAFF | TGTGCCAGCAGCATTGGAATTCACACTGAAGCTTTCTTT
TRBD1 | . | TRBJ1-2 | TRBV7-9 | CASSQNPGQGPLRYF | TGTGCCAGCAGCCAGAATCCGGGACAGGGGCCGCTAAGATACTTC
TRBD2 | . | TRBJ2-7 | TRBV5-4 | CASSPGLAGSYEQYF | TGTGCCAGCAGCCCGGGACTAGCGGGGTCCTACGAGCAGTACTTC
. | . | TRBJ2-4 | TRBV29-1 | CSVEGWTEGNIQYF | TGCAGCGTTGAAGGCTGGACCGAAGGAAACATTCAGTACTTC
. | . | TRBJ1-2 | TRBV9 | CASSVDRDIYGYTF | TGTGCCAGCAGCGTAGACAGAGATATCTATGGCTACACCTTC
. | . | TRBJ2-4 | TRBV3-1/TRBV3-2 | CASSQEGTSKYF | TGTGCCAGCAGCCAAGAGGGGACTTCCAAGTACTTC
. | . | TRBJ2-1 | TRBV28 | CASSSIDGYNEQFF | TGTGCCAGCAGTTCAATCGACGGTTACAATGAGCAGTTCTTC
. | . | TRBJ2-3 | TRBV24-1 | CATSAPRDSTDTQYF | TGTGCCACCAGTGCCCCGCGGGATAGCACAGATACGCAGTATTTT
TRBD1 | . | TRBJ1-1 | TRBV30 | CAWGQVNTEAFF | TGTGCCTGGGGACAGGTCAACACTGAAGCTTTCTTT
. | . | TRBJ2-2 | TRBV10-3 | CAINGVNTGELFF | TGTGCCATCAACGGGGTGAACACCGGGGAGCTGTTTTTT
TRBD2 | . | TRBJ2-3 | TRBV5-1 | CASSLPSGSSSTDTQYF | TGCGCCAGCAGTTTACCTAGCGGGAGCTCCAGCACAGATACGCAGTATTTT
. | . | TRBJ1-2 | TRBV2 | CASSRSAGNYGYTF | TGTGCCAGCAGCCGATCAGCAGGGAACTATGGCTACACCTTC
TRBD1 | . | TRBJ2-6 | TRBV3-1/TRBV3-2 | CASSQDREVRGPPTPSGANVLTF | TGTGCCAGCAGCCAAGATCGTGAGGTCAGGGGGCCACCTACCCCCTCTGGGGCCAACGTCCTGACTTTC
TRBD2 | . | TRBJ2-7 | TRBV28 | CASNSGEAGYEQYF | TGTGCCAGCAATAGTGGGGAAGCGGGGTACGAGCAGTACTTC
. | . | TRBJ1-5 | TRBV5-1 | CASSLGSNQPQHF | TGCGCCAGCAGCTTGGGTAGCAATCAGCCCCAGCATTTT
. | . | TRBJ1-6 | TRBV2 | CASRWSFRGNSPLHF | TGTGCCAGCAGATGGAGTTTCCGTGGGAATTCACCCCTCCACTTT
TRBD1 | . | TRBJ2-4 | TRBV18 | CASSPPGQGDIQYF | TGTGCCAGCTCACCCCCGGGACAGGGTGACATTCAGTACTTC
. | . | TRBJ1-1 | TRBV5-4 | CASSLTNLVATEAFF | TGTGCCAGCAGCTTAACCAACCTTGTAGCAACTGAAGCTTTCTTT
. | . | TRBJ1-1 | TRBV7-2 | CASRQTGNTEAFF | TGTGCCAGCAGACAAACAGGGAACACTGAAGCTTTCTTT
. | . | TRBJ2-5 | TRBV7-2 | CASSLVGSMSETQYF | TGTGCCAGCAGCTTAGTCGGTAGCATGTCCGAGACCCAGTACTTC
. | . | TRBJ1-5 | TRBV19 | CASKRRQDHQPQHF | TGTGCCAGTAAGCGTAGACAGGACCATCAGCCCCAGCATTTT
TRBD2 | . | TRBJ2-3 | TRBV3-1/TRBV3-2 | CASSQVHSGRVKDTQYF | TGTGCCAGCAGCCAAGTTCATAGCGGGAGGGTCAAAGATACGCAGTATTTT
. | few | TRBJ1-3 | TRBV9 | CASSLLDSSGNTIYF | TGTGCCAGCAGCCTTCTCGACAGTTCTGGAAACACCATATATTTT
TRBD2 | . | TRBJ2-1 | TRBV18 | CASSPPTTSGFYNEQFF | TGTGCCAGCTCACCACCGACGACTAGCGGGTTCTACAATGAGCAGTTCTTC
. | . | TRBJ1-2 | TRBV28 | CASSLTYRENYGYTF | TGTGCCAGCAGTTTAACTTATAGGGAAAACTATGGCTACACCTTC